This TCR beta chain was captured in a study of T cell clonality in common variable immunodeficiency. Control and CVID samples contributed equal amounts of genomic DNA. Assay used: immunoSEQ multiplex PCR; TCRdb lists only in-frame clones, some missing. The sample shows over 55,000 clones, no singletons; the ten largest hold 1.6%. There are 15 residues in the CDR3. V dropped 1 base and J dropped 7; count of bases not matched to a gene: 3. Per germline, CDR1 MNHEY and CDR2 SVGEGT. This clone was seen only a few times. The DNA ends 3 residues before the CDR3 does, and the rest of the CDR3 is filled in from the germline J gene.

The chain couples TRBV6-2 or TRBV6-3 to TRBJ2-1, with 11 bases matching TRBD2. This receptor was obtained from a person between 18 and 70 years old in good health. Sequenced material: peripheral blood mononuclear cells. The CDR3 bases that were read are TGTGCCAGCAGTTACTGGCTAGCGGGAGGTAATGAG. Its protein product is CASSYWLAGGNE. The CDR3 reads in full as CASSYWLAGGNEQFF.